Below, 21 T cell receptor beta chains from the same sample are listed, as sequenced in a study of T cell changes during pregnancy in multiple sclerosis. The repertoire was sequenced with immunoSEQ multiplex PCR; TCRdb's copy has only in-frame clones and lacks some. The sample lists about 66,000 clones; 90% were seen once. This specimen consisted of peripheral blood, obtained in the third trimester of pregnancy. The source is a female donor with multiple sclerosis, enrolled in a pregnancy study.

This chain links TRBV4-3 with TRBJ2-7; 11 bases line up with TRBD1. From germline, CDR1 is LGHNA and CDR2 YSLEER. Germline trimming cut 5 bases from V and 8 bases from J; bases unmatched to any gene: 14. This CDR3 is 16 amino acids long. CDR3 in amino acids: CASSFASGTGGVKQYF. The CDR3 DNA sequence: TGCGCCAGCAGCTTTGCCTCCGGGACAGGGGGAGTGAAGCAGTACTTC.

This chain links TRBV25-1 with TRBJ2-1; D is perhaps TRBD2 (6 bases). Trimming pared 5 bases from V and 10 bases from J, leaving 9 bases between. The V gene's germline CDR1 is MGHDK and CDR2 SYGVNS. The CDR3 sequence is 11 residues long. CDR3 DNA sequence: TGTGCCAGCAGTTGGGGAGGCGAGCAGTTCTTC. Amino acids: CASSWGGEQFF.

This chain links TRBV7-8 with TRBJ1-5, with 8 bases lining up with TRBD1. Germline V gene sequence: CDR1 SGHVS, CDR2 FQNEAQ. This CDR3 is built from 16 residues. With V trimmed by 5 bases and J by 0 bases, 6 bases remained unmatched. The CDR3 region has the DNA TGTGCCAGCAGCGGACAGGGACAGGATAGCAATCAGCCCCAGCATTTT. Translated, it gives CASSGQGQDSNQPQHF.

The chain employs TRBV12-5 and TRBJ2-1, with D uncertain. Germline lookup yields CDR1 LGHNT and CDR2 FRNRAP. V was cut by 2 bases and J by 5 bases, with 13 bases left in between. This CDR3 contains 15 residues. CDR3 region: CASGLSAQVHNEQFF. Written as DNA, the CDR3 is TGTGCTAGTGGTTTGTCAGCCCAGGTCCACAATGAGCAGTTCTTC.

This chain uses TRBV7-2 with TRBJ2-7, with unresolved D. Trimming pared 6 bases from V and 3 bases from J, leaving 12 bases between. CDR3 size: 13 residues. Germline CDR1 is SGHTA and CDR2 is FQGNSA. CDR3 loop: CASSPYNHYEQYF. For the CDR3, the DNA is TGTGCCAGCAGTCCGTACAATCACTACGAGCAGTACTTC. Full variable domain (outside the CDR3, taken from reference TRBV7-2 and TRBJ2-7): GAGVSQSPSNKVTEKGKDVELRCDPISGHTALYWYRQSLGQGLEFLIYFQGNSAPDKSGLPSDRFSAERTGGSVSTLTIQRTQQEDSAVYLCASSPYNHYEQYFGPGTRLTVT.

This chain joins TRBV9 and TRBJ1-2; 7 bases map to TRBD1. V lost 2 bases to trimming and J lost 4 bases; unmatched junction nucleotides: 5. The CDR3 length is 14 residues. Germline CDR1 SGDLS, CDR2 YYNGEE. In DNA form, the CDR3 reads TGTGCCAGCAGCGTGCTTCAGGGGGGCTATGGCTACACCTTC. Amino acid sequence: CASSVLQGGYGYTF.

The CDR3 DNA is TGTGCCAGCAGTTACTCGGGAGACATCAATTCACCCCTCCACTTT. This codes for CASSYSGDINSPLHF. V and J are TRBV6-5 and TRBJ1-6; D not resolved. Trimming took 0 bases from V and 7 from J, leaving 10 bases between them. In germline, CDR1 is MNHEY, CDR2 SVGAGI. The CDR3 sequence is 15 residues long.

The chain employs TRBV16 and TRBJ2-7; D remains ambiguous. This CDR3 has 14 amino acids. Trimming removed 0 bases from V and 3 bases from J, with 9 bases in between. Germline V gene sequence: CDR1 KGHSY, CDR2 FQNENV. CDR3 nucleotides: TGTGCCAGCAGCCAATCATGGCAGTTCTACGAGCAGTACTTC. As protein: CASSQSWQFYEQYF.

The rearrangement joins TRBV6-6 to TRBJ2-7; weak D call: TRBD2 (7 bases). Germline CDR1 MNHNY, CDR2 SVGAGI (reference sequence). The CDR3 loop spans 12 amino acids. Between the trimmed V and J ends, which lost 8 bases and 5 bases, there was a span of 13 bases. CDR3 region: CASGGAGDEQYF. In DNA, the CDR3 is TGTGCCAGCGGGGGGGCGGGAGACGAGCAGTACTTC.

This clone has a single count. V usage is TRBV9 and J usage is TRBJ2-1, with a weak D call TRBD1 (6 bases). Germline assignment: CDR1 SGDLS and CDR2 YYNGEE. The V gene lost 0 bases and the J gene lost 6 bases, with 19 bases spanning the gap. The CDR3 spans 17 residues. The CDR3 bases are TGTGCCAGCAGCGTAGGAGTAGGGCAGGGGTTTGGCAATGAGCAGTTCTTC. The encoded protein is CASSVGVGQGFGNEQFF.

This sequence joins TRBV4-3 and TRBJ2-1; the D gene is possibly TRBD2 (6 bases). Trimming cost V 0 bases and J 3 bases, with 9 bases left between them. Germline V gene sequence: CDR1 LGHNA, CDR2 YSLEER. This CDR3 has 15 amino acids. CDR3 DNA: TGCGCCAGCAGCCAAGAACTAGCTGGCTACAATGAGCAGTTCTTC. It specifies CASSQELAGYNEQFF.

The chain carries TRBV28 and TRBJ2-5; TRBD1 matches 7 bases. CDR1 is MDHEN, CDR2 SYDVKM, per germline. This CDR3 has 13 residues. The junction had 5 bases not matched to a gene; V was cut back by 6 bases and J by 4 bases. CDR3 protein: CASSLRQGETQYF. For the CDR3, the DNA is TGTGCCAGCAGCCTCAGACAGGGAGAGACCCAGTACTTC.

The J gene is TRBJ1-5, the V gene TRBV2, with TRBD1 matching over 7 bases. V shed 3 bases, J shed 7 bases, and the junction held 6 bases outside the gene matches. The CDR3 has 14 residues. Germline lookup yields CDR1 SNHLY and CDR2 FYNNEI. DNA for the CDR3: TGTGCCAGCAGTGAGGGACAGCCCAGGCAGCCCCAGCATTTT. This translates into CASSEGQPRQPQHF.

Note on this clone: Distinct nucleotide sequences in the sample also encode this CDR3. This chain connects TRBV2 to TRBJ1-3; the match to TRBD1 covers 7 bases. CDR3 size: 14 residues. CDR1 SNHLY and CDR2 FYNNEI come from the germline V gene. The V gene end was trimmed by 9 bases and the J gene end by 1 base; junction bases not matched to a gene: 6. CDR3 sequence: CASRQGSSGNTIYF. The CDR3, as DNA: TGTGCCAGTAGACAGGGTTCGTCTGGAAACACCATATATTTT.

The genes are TRBV19 and TRBJ1-1, with TRBD1 identical over 7 bases. Germline assignment: CDR1 LNHDA and CDR2 SQIVND (reference sequence). Trimming took 7 bases from V and 4 from J; bases not matched to a gene: 9. CDR3 length: 14 amino acids. CDR3 nucleotide sequence: TGTGCCAGTAACCCGACAGGGTATGGCACTGAAGCTTTCTTT. Residues: CASNPTGYGTEAFF.

This clone was seen a few times. The chain carries TRBV18 and TRBJ1-6, with unresolved D. The germline V and J ends were trimmed by 3 bases and 5 bases, with 11 bases remaining between them. CDR1 KGHSH and CDR2 LQKENI come from the germline V gene. The length of the CDR3 is 15 residues. CDR3 sequence (DNA): TGTGCCAGCTCACCCCTCGACTTAAATAATTCACCCCTCCACTTT. Amino acid sequence: CASSPLDLNNSPLHF.

J is TRBJ2-1 and V is TRBV11-3, with TRBD1 identical over 7 bases. Looked up from germline, CDR1 is SGHNT and CDR2 is YENEEA. The CDR3 extends over 13 amino acids. J was trimmed by 8 bases and V by 4 bases; bases with no gene match: 5. CDR3 amino acids: CASSSDRSDEQFF. The CDR3 DNA reads TGTGCCAGCAGCTCGGACAGGTCGGATGAGCAGTTCTTC.

This sequence joins TRBV5-1 and TRBJ2-3; TRBD1 matches 7 bases. CDR3 size: 14 residues. Germline V gene data show CDR1 as SGHRS and CDR2 as YFSETQ. Trimming removed 4 bases from V and 5 bases from J; junction bases left unmatched: 7. The CDR3 protein is CASSEQGHGDTQYF. Here the CDR3 DNA reads TGCGCCAGCAGCGAACAGGGGCATGGAGATACGCAGTATTTT.

Written as DNA, the CDR3 is TGTGCCAGCAGTTTCAACAGGGGGCATGAGCAGTACTTC. Its translation: CASSFNRGHEQYF. The V and J genes are TRBV27 and TRBJ2-7; 9 positions match TRBD1. The CDR3 spans 13 residues. V lost 3 bases, J lost 7 bases, and 4 bases stayed unmatched. CDR1 is MNHEY and CDR2 is SMNVEV in the germline V gene (reference sequence).

This sequence joins TRBV6-6 and TRBJ1-2; a possible D gene is TRBD1 (6 bases). The CDR3 loop spans 11 amino acids. V lost 11 bases and J 7 bases, leaving 14 bases between the germline ends. Germline CDR1 reads MNHNY; CDR2 reads SVGAGI (reference sequence). The chain's CDR3 is CAGSGGAGYTF. The CDR3 DNA follows: TGTGCCGGGAGCGGGGGGGCTGGCTACACCTTC.

In DNA, the CDR3 is TGTGCCAGCAGCGTATTGGACAGCGCAACTAATGAAAAACTGTTTTTT. It is translated as CASSVLDSATNEKLFF. The rearrangement joins TRBV9 to TRBJ1-4, with D perhaps TRBD1 (6 bases). Germline CDR1 is SGDLS and CDR2 is YYNGEE. CDR3 length: 16 amino acids. Trimming stripped 1 base from V and 0 bases from J, with 10 bases between.